This TCR beta chain was retrieved from a study of blood T cell repertoires in COVID-19. Study summary: Samples taken during acute and convalescent COVID-19 were collected in the United States, Italy and Spain. From T cells, B-cell-depleted T cells, or PBMCs came the material, which was cDNA or gDNA.

Source study methods: Amplification from reference gene primers served as the basis for estimated nucleated cell counts. The table came from immunoSEQ multiplex PCR; TCRdb's copy has only in-frame clones and leaves some out. V, J and clone size are those of that table, while D and trimming were read from the DNA. Of fewer than 500,000 clones listed, 75% to 90% were seen once; the top ten hold approximately 4.3%. Trimming removed 3 bases from V and 8 bases from J; junction bases left unmatched: 12. The CDR3 consists of 15 residues. CDR1 is SGHRS and CDR2 is YFSETQ in the germline V gene. This sequence was found in a woman aged 25 to 39 with acute or convalescent COVID-19. The chain links TRBV5-1 to TRBJ1-2; 8 bases are a match to TRBD1. Specimen: peripheral blood. The chain's CDR3 is CASSSQGDYTGGYTF. CDR3 in DNA: TGCGCCAGCAGCTCACAGGGGGATTACACTGGCGGCTACACCTTC.